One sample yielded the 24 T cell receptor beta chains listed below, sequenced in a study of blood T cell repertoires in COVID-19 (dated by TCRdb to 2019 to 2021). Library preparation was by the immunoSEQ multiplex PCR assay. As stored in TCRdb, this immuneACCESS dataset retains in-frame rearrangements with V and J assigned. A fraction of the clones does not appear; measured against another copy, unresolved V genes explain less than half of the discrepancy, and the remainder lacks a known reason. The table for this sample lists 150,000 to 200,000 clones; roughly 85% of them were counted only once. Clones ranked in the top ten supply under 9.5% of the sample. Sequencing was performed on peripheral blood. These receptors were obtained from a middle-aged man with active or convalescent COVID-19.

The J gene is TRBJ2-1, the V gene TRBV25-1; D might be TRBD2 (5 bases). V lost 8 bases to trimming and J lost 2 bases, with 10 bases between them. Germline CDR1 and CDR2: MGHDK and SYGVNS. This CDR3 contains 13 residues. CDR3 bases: TGTGCCAGCCTATCCGGGGCCTACAATGAGCAGTTCTTC. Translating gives CASLSGAYNEQFF.

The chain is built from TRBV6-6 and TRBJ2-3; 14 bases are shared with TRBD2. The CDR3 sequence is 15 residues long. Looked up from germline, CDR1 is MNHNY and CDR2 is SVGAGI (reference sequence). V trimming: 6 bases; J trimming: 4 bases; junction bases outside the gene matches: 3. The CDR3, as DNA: TGTGCCAGCAGGCCGGGACTAGCGGGGGCAGATACGCAGTATTTT. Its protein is CASRPGLAGADTQYF.

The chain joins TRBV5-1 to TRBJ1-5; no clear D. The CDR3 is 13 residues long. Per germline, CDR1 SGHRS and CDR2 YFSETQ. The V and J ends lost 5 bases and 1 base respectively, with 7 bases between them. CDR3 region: CASSIGSNQPQHF. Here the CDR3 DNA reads TGCGCCAGCAGTATCGGGAGCAATCAGCCCCAGCATTTT. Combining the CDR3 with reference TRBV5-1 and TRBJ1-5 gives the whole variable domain KAGVTQTPRYLIKTRGQQVTLSCSPISGHRSVSWYQQTPGQGLQFLFEYFSETQRNKGNFPGRFSGRQFSNSRSEMNVSTLELGDSALYLCASSIGSNQPQHFGDGTRLSIL.

DNA for the CDR3: TGTGCTAGTGGGGCCCGGCGGAACACAGATACGCAGTATTTT. Its translation: CASGARRNTDTQYF. This chain connects TRBV12-5 to TRBJ2-3; D gene ambiguous. The CDR3 consists of 14 residues. Germline V lookup: CDR1 LGHNT, CDR2 FRNRAP. V was pared by 6 bases and J by 2 bases, with 12 bases between.

The DNA for the CDR3 is TGTGCCAGCAGTGAATGGGGGCGGACTGAAGCTTTCTTT. It encodes CASSEWGRTEAFF. The rearrangement uses TRBV2 and TRBJ1-1, with D perhaps matching TRBD1 (6 bases). The CDR3 consists of 13 residues. The V end was cut by 2 bases, the J end by 5 bases, with 9 bases between. Germline CDR1 reads SNHLY; CDR2 reads FYNNEI. Supplemented by reference TRBV2 and TRBJ1-1, the full variable domain reads EPEVTQTPSHQVTQMGQEVILRCVPISNHLYFYWYRQILGQKVEFLVSFYNNEISEKSEIFDDQFSVERPDGSNFTLKIRSTKLEDSAMYFCASSEWGRTEAFFGQGTRLTVV.

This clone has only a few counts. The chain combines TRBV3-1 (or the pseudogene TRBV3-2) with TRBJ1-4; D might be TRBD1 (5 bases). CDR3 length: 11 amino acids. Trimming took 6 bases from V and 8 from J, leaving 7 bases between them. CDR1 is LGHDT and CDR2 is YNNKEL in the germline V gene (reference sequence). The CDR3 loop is CASRGAEKLFF. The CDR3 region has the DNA TGTGCCAGCAGAGGGGCAGAAAAACTGTTTTTT.

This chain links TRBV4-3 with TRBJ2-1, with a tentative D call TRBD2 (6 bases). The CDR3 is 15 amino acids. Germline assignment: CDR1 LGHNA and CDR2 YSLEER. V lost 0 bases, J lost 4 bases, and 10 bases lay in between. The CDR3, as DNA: TGCGCCAGCAGCCAAGACTGGGAGGATTACAATGAGCAGTTCTTC. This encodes CASSQDWEDYNEQFF.

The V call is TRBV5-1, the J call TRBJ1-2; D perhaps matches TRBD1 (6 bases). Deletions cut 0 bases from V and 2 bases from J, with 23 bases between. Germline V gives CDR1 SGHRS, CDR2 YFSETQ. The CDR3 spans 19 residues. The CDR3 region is CASSLGGLGELQDNYGYTF. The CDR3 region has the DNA TGCGCCAGCAGCTTGGGGGGGCTCGGTGAATTACAAGACAACTATGGCTACACCTTC.

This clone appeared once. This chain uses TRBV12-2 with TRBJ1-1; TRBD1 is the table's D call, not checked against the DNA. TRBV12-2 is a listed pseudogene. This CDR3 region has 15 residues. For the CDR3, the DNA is TGTGCAAGTCGCCCCGGGCAGGGGGCGAACACTGAAGCTTTCTTT. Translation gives CASRPGQGANTEAFF.

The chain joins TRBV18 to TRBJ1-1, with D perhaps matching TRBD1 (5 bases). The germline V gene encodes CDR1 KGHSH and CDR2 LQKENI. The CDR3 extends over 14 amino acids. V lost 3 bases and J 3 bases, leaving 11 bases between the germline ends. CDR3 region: CASSPGWGDTEAFF. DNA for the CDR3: TGTGCCAGCTCACCGGGGTGGGGGGACACTGAAGCTTTCTTT.

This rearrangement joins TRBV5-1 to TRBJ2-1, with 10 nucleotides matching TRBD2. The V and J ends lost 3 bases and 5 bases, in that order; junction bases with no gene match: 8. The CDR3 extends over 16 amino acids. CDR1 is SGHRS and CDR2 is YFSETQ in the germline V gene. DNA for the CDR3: TGCGCCAGCAGCTCGCCTCTAGCGGGGGTTCACAATGAGCAGTTCTTC. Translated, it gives CASSSPLAGVHNEQFF.

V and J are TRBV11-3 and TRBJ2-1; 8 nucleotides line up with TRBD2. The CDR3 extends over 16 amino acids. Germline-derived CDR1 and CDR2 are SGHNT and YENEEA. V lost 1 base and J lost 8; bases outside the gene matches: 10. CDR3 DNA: TGTGCCAGCAGCTTAGGGCTGAGCGGGAGTATGGATGAGCAGTTCTTC. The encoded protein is CASSLGLSGSMDEQFF.

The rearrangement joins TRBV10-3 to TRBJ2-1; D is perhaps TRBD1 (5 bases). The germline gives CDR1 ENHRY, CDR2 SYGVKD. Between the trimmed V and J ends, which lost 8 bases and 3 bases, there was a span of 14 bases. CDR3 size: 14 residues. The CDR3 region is CAISKQDNYNEQFF. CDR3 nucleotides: TGTGCCATCTCTAAACAGGACAACTACAATGAGCAGTTCTTC.

The CDR3 DNA sequence: TGCGCCAGCAGTGAGGACAGGGGATACGGCACTGAAGCTTTCTTT. Protein sequence: CASSEDRGYGTEAFF. The chain couples TRBV10-2 to TRBJ1-1; 8 bases fit TRBD1. J lost 4 bases, V lost 2 bases, and 6 bases had no gene match. Germline loops: CDR1 WSHSY, CDR2 SAAADI. The CDR3 sequence is 15 residues long.

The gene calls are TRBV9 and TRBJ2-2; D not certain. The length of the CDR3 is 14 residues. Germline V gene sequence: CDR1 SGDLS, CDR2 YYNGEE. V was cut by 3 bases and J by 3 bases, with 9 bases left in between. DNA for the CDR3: TGTGCCAGCAGCGCCCGTTACTACACCGGGGAGCTGTTTTTT. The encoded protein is CASSARYYTGELFF. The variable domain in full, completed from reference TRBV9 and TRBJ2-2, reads DSGVTQTPKHLITATGQRVTLRCSPRSGDLSVYWYQQSLDQGLQFLIQYYNGEERAKGNILERFSAQQFPDLHSELNLSSLELGDSALYFCASSARYYTGELFFGEGSRLTVL.

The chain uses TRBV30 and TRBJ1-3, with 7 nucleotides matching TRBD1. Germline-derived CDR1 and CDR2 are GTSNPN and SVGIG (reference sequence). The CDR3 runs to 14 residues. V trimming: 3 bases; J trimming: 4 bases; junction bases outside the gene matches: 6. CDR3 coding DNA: TGTGCCTGGAGGAAACAGGGGTTCGGAAACACCATATATTTT. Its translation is CAWRKQGFGNTIYF.

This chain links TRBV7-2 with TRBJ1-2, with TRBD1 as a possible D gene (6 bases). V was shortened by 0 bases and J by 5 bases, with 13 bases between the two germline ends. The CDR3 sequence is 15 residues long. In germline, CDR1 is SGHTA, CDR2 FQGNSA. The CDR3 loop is CASSLAPGTTYGYTF. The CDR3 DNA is TGTGCCAGCAGCTTAGCCCCCGGGACAACGTATGGCTACACCTTC.

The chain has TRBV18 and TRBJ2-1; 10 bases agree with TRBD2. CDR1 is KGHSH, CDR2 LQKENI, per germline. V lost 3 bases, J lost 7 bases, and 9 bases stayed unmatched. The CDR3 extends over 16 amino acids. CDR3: CASSPTQPGLANEQFF. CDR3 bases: TGTGCCAGCTCACCCACTCAGCCGGGACTAGCGAATGAGCAGTTCTTC.

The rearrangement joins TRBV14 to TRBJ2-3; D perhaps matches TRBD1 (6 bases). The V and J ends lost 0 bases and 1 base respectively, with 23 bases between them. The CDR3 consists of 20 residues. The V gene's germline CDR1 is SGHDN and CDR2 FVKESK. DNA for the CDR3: TGTGCCAGCAGCCAAGAGCCCAGGGGTAGGGAGAAACCTTGCACAGATACGCAGTATTTT. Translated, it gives CASSQEPRGREKPCTDTQYF.

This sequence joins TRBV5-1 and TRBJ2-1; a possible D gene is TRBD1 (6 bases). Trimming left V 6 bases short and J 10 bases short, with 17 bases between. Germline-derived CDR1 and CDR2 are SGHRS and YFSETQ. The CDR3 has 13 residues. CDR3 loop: CASNLWPGEEQFF. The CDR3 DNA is TGCGCCAGCAACCTTTGGCCAGGGGAAGAGCAGTTCTTC.

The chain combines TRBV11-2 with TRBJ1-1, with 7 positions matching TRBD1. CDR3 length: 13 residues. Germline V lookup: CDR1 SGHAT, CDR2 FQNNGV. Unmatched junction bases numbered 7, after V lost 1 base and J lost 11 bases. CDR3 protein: CASSLARGEKAFF. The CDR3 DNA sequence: TGTGCCAGCAGCTTAGCCAGGGGGGAAAAGGCTTTCTTT.

The CDR3 nucleotides are TGTGCCAGCAGCTTCAGCTCCTACAATGAGCAGTTCTTC. Amino acid sequence: CASSFSSYNEQFF. V and J are TRBV7-3 and TRBJ2-1, with unresolved D. CDR1 SGHTA and CDR2 FQGTGA come from the germline V gene. V was pared by 3 bases and J by 0 bases, with 3 bases between. The CDR3 totals 13 residues.

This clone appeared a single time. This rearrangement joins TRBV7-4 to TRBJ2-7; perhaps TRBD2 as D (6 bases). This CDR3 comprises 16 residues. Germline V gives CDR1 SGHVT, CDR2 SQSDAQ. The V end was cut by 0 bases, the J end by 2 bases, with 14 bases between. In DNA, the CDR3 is TGTGCCAGCAGCTTAGCGCTCGGCGGGAACCCCTACGAGCAGTACTTC. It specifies CASSLALGGNPYEQYF.

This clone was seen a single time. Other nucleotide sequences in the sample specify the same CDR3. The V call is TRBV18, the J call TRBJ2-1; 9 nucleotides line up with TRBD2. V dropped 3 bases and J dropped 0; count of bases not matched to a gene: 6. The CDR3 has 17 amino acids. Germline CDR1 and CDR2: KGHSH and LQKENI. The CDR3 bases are TGTGCCAGCTCACCCCGAAGCGGGGGGAGCTCCTACAATGAGCAGTTCTTC. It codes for CASSPRSGGSSYNEQFF.